This is a list of T cell receptor beta chains from one sample in a study of T cells expressing NK-cell markers. TCRdb re-called the 5' RACE reads; every CDR3 protein appears as one record, without DNA. Recorded for this sample: about 410,000 distinct CDR3 sequences. The source material was blood T cells: a sorted CD56 or NKG2C T cell subset, CD4+ or CD8+ T cells, or bulk PBMC T cells (not recorded which). The receptors shown here come from a woman aged 45-65 years in good health. Each CDR3 is given with its conserved first and last residue. The order of the fields is J gene, V gene, CDR3 protein.

TRBJ1-2,TRBV25-1,CASSEFVTGGGYTF
TRBJ2-2,TRBV12-3/TRBV12-4,CASSPTGFTGELFF
TRBJ2-1,TRBV12-5,CASGQTGSYYNEQFF
TRBJ2-7,TRBV4-1,CASSHKGGSYEQYF
TRBJ1-1,TRBV10-3,CATRQGLNLEAFF
TRBJ1-6,TRBV6-2/TRBV6-3,CASRDRVAEDNNSPLHF
TRBJ2-1,TRBV11-2,CASIDQGGPNNEQFF
TRBJ2-3,TRBV29-1,CSVLLAGHADTQYF
TRBJ1-1,TRBV12-3/TRBV12-4,CASSHTTGGGTEAFF
TRBJ2-5,TRBV4-1,CASSQDRGSGQETQYF
TRBJ2-5,TRBV5-1,CASSFVGTGGQETQYF
TRBJ1-2,TRBV2,CASSEARGENYGYTF
TRBJ2-5,TRBV3-1,CASSPARKQETQYF
TRBJ2-3,TRBV29-1,CSPFAAGGDTQYF
TRBJ2-1,TRBV5-1,CASTPLGIHNEQFF
TRBJ2-7,TRBV5-1,CASSGPFYEQYF
TRBJ2-5,TRBV4-1,CASSQDPGPSETQYF
TRBJ2-6,TRBV18,CASSLSIGQGASGANVLTF
TRBJ2-5,TRBV10-1,CASSALGTETQYF
TRBJ2-7,TRBV30,CAWRQLAGGPYEQYF
TRBJ2-1,TRBV20-1,CSALPGMYNEQFF
TRBJ1-1,TRBV28,CASTYDGPMNTEAFF
TRBJ1-5,TRBV27,CASSLDRGAPQHF
TRBJ1-5,TRBV6-5,CASSESDSRRQPQHF
TRBJ2-1,TRBV7-9,CAGRLAGAYEQFF
TRBJ2-7,TRBV18,CASSLNRYYEQYF
TRBJ2-3,TRBV20-1,CSARDIGTSTDTQYF
TRBJ2-2,TRBV11-2,CASRALRANTGELFF
TRBJ1-2,TRBV21-1,CASSKGKEGARGYTF
TRBJ1-1,TRBV11-2,CASTDGRQNTEAFF
TRBJ2-2,TRBV27,CASSYRATGELFF
TRBJ2-5,TRBV20-1,CSARQDRTYQETQYF
TRBJ2-1,TRBV27,CASSSRGGYNEQFF
TRBJ2-2,TRBV7-8,CASSPTDSSNTGELFF
TRBJ2-3,TRBV20-1,CSARQSGSDTQYF
TRBJ2-2,TRBV13,CASSLYGTSGSTGELFF
TRBJ2-1,TRBV12-3/TRBV12-4,CASIKDSNSYNEQFF
TRBJ2-7,TRBV10-3,CAISEDRVSEQYF
TRBJ2-3,TRBV6-4,CASSAQLAGGTDTQYF
TRBJ2-1,TRBV7-3,CASSNRDRGRSEQFF
TRBJ1-1,TRBV25-1,CASSALDRETSEAFF
TRBJ2-3,TRBV3-1,CASAGIAGTDTQYF
TRBJ1-5,TRBV5-5,CASSQGVGRNQPQHF
TRBJ1-2,TRBV19,CASSIRRRGTGYTF